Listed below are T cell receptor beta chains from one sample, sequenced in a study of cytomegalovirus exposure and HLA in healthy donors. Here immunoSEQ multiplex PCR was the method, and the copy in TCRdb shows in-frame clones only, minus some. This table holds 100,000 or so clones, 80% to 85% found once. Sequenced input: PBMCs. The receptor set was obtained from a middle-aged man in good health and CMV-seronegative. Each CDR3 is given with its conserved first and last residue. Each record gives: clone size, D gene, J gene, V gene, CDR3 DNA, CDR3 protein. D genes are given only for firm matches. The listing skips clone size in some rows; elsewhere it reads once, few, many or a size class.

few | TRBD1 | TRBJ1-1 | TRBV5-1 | TGCGCCAGCAGCTTAGAGGACAGGGGGCATGCTTTCTTT | CASSLEDRGHAFF
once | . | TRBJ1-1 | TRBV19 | TGTGCCAGTAGTATAGACGGGTCCGGATCCGAAGCTTTCTTT | CASSIDGSGSEAFF
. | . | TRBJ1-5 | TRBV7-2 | TGTGCCAGCAGCTTAGCTTGGGCCAATCAGCCCCAGCATTTT | CASSLAWANQPQHF
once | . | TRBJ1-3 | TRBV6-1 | TGTGCCAGCAGTGAAGGCGGATTCTCTGGAAACACCATATATTTT | CASSEGGFSGNTIYF
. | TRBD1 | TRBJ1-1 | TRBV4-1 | TGCGCCAGCAGCCACACTTATGCAGGGGGCTTTTCTGAAGCTTTCTTT | CASSHTYAGGFSEAFF
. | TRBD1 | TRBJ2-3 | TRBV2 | TGTGCCAGCAGAGTCGGACAGGGGAGGGGGGATACGCAGTATTTT | CASRVGQGRGDTQYF
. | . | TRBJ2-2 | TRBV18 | TGTGCCAGCTCACCCGGACAAGTCACCACCGGGGAGCTGTTTTTT | CASSPGQVTTGELFF
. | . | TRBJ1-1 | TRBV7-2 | TGTGCCAGCAGCTTAGGGGCGACCCCTGAAGCTTTCTTT | CASSLGATPEAFF
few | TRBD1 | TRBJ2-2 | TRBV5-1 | TGCGCCAGCAGCCGGGACAGATTGAACACCGGGGAGCTGTTTTTT | CASSRDRLNTGELFF
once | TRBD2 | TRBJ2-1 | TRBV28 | TGTGCCAGCAGTCCACTGGCGGGGGGCCCCTCCAGCGAGAGCTCCTACAATGAGCAGTTCTTC | CASSPLAGGPSSESSYNEQFF
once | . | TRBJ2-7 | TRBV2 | TGTGCCAGCAGAATTTATAGGAGAAGCTCCTACGAGCAGTACTTC | CASRIYRRSSYEQYF
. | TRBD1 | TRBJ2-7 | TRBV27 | TGTGCCAGCAGTCCGACAGGGGGCCCGCCCTACGAGCAGTACTTC | CASSPTGGPPYEQYF
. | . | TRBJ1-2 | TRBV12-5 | TGTGCTAGTGGTTTTGCTGACACATATGGCTACACCTTC | CASGFADTYGYTF
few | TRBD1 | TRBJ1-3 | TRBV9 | TGTGCCAGCAGCGGACAGGGACCTGGAAACACCATATATTTT | CASSGQGPGNTIYF
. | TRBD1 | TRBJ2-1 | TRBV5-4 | TGTGCCAGCAGCTTGGGACAGGGGACTTACAATGAGCAGTTCTTC | CASSLGQGTYNEQFF
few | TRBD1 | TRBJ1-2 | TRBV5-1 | TGCGCCAGCAGCTTGACGGCGACAGGGGTCGGCTACACCTTC | CASSLTATGVGYTF
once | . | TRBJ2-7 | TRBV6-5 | TGTGCCAGCAGGCGCGATGCCTACGAGCAGTACTTC | CASRRDAYEQYF
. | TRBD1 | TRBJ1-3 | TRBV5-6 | TGTGCCAGCAGCCTAACAGGGGGCTCTGGAAACACCATATATTTT | CASSLTGGSGNTIYF
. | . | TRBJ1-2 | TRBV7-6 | TGTGCCAGCAGCTTAGCCGAGAACTATGGCTACACCTTC | CASSLAENYGYTF
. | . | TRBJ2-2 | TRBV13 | TGTGCCAGCAGCTTAGCGAGGGCGGAGCTGTTTTTT | CASSLARAELFF
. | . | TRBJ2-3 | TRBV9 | TGTGCCAGCAGCGCGCGTAGCGGAGGCACAGATACGCAGTATTTT | CASSARSGGTDTQYF
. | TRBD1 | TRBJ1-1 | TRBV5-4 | TGTGCCAGCAGCGTACAGGGGGCGAACACTGAAGCTTTCTTT | CASSVQGANTEAFF
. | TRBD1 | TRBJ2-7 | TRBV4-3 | TGCGCCAGCAGCCAAGATTACGGGACAGACTACTACGAGCAGTACTTC | CASSQDYGTDYYEQYF
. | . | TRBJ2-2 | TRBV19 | TGTGCCAGTAGTATAGGCCCCAGGGGCGCCGGGGAGCTGTTTTTT | CASSIGPRGAGELFF
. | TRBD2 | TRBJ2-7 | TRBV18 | TGTGCCAGCTCACCGGACCTCTCCCTAAGGGACTACTACTACGAGCAGTACTTC | CASSPDLSLRDYYYEQYF
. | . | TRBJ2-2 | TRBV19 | TGTGCCAGTGGGGGCGGGGGGAACACCGGGGAGCTGTTTTTT | CASGGGGNTGELFF
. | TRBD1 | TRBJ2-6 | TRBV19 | TGTGCCAGTAGTATAGTAAGGGACAGGGGCTCTGGGGCCAACGTCCTGACTTTC | CASSIVRDRGSGANVLTF
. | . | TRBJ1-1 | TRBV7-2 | TGTGCCAGCAGCCTGGAGGTTACTACTGAAGCTTTCTTT | CASSLEVTTEAFF
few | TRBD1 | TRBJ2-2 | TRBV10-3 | TGTGCCATCAGACGGACAGGGGGCACCGGGGAGCTGTTTTTT | CAIRRTGGTGELFF
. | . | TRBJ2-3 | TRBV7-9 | TGTTCCAGCAGCCAACAAAAACCATCCACAGATACGCAGTATTTT | CSSSQQKPSTDTQYF
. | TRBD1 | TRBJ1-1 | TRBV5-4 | TGTGCCAGCAGCCGGACAGGGGAAGGCACTGAAGCTTTCTTT | CASSRTGEGTEAFF
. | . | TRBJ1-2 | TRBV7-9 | TGTGCCAGCAGTAGCGGGCTCAAGACTTCTGGCTACACCTTC | CASSSGLKTSGYTF
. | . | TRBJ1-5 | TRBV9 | TGTGCCAGCAGCACCCACAGAGATACCAATCAGCCCCAGCATTTT | CASSTHRDTNQPQHF
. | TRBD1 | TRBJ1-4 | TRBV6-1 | TGTGCCAGCCGGGGACAGGGTTACGAAAAACTGTTTTTT | CASRGQGYEKLFF
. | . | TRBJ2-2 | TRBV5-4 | TGTGCCAGCAGCTTCGGGGTTCGGCCTAACACCGGGGAGCTGTTTTTT | CASSFGVRPNTGELFF
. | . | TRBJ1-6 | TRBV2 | TGTGCCAGCAGTGAAGGGGACTTCATCTATTCACCCCTCCACTTT | CASSEGDFIYSPLHF
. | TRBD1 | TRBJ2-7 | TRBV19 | TGTGCCAGTAGTATCCCCGGACAGGGCTACGAGCAGTACTTC | CASSIPGQGYEQYF
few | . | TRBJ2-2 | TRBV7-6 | TGTGCCAGCAGCTTAAGCCCCAGCGCCGGGGAGCTGTTTTTT | CASSLSPSAGELFF
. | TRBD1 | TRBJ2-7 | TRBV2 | TGTGCCAGCCAGGGGGACAGCACATACGAGCAGTACTTC | CASQGDSTYEQYF
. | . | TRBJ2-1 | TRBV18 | TGTGCCAGCTCACCGCAGGGAAACAATGAGCAGTTCTTC | CASSPQGNNEQFF
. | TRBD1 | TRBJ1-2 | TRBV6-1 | TGTGCCAGCAGTGAAGCGGCAGGACAGGGGGCGAGTGGCTACACCTTC | CASSEAAGQGASGYTF
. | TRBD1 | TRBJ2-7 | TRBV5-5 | TGTGCCAGCAGCTGGACAGGGGACAACTACGAGCAGTACTTC | CASSWTGDNYEQYF
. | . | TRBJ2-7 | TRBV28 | TGTGCCAGCACCAGGCGCACAGGGTCTGTAGGGGCCGTCGAGCAGTACTTC | CASTRRTGSVGAVEQYF
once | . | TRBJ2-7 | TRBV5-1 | TGCGCCAGCAGCCCGACAGAGCCATCCTACGAGCAGTACTTC | CASSPTEPSYEQYF
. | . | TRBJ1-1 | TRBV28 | TGTGCCAGCAGTTTATCCACAGGAATCACTGAAGCTTTCTTT | CASSLSTGITEAFF
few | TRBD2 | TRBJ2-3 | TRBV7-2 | TGTGCCAGCAGCTTACTAGCGGGGACTAGCACAGATACGCAGTATTTT | CASSLLAGTSTDTQYF
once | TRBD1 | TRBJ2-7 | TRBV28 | TGTGCCAGCAGTTTGGCGGCACAGGGGGCATTATTCTACGAGCAGTACTTC | CASSLAAQGALFYEQYF
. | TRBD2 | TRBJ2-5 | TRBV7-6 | TGTGCCAGCAGCTCTATCGTTCTAGCGGGGGGCGGCCAAGAGACCCAGTACTTC | CASSSIVLAGGGQETQYF
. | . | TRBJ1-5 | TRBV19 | TGTGCCAGTAAGAACAAGTTCTGGTCAAGCAATCAGCCCCAGCATTTT | CASKNKFWSSNQPQHF
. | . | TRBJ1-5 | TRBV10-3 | TGTGCCACCTCCCCTAGGACAGATAGCAATCAGCCCCAGCATTTT | CATSPRTDSNQPQHF
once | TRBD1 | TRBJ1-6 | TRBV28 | TGTGCCAGCAGTTTGGGGACAGGGGCTCCCTTTAATTCACCCCTCCACTTT | CASSLGTGAPFNSPLHF
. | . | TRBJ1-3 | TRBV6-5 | TGTGCCAGCAGTTTCCGACAGGACCTCTCTGGAAACACCATATATTTT | CASSFRQDLSGNTIYF
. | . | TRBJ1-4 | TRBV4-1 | TGCGCCAGCAGCCAAGATCGGCCGACAGTTAAACTGTTTTTT | CASSQDRPTVKLFF
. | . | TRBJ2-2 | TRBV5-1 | TGCGCCAGCAGTCTCGCAGGGAAGACCACCGGGGAGCTGTTTTTT | CASSLAGKTTGELFF
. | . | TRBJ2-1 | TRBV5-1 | TGCGCCAGCAGCTTGGGGCCATACGAGTTCTTC | CASSLGPYEFF
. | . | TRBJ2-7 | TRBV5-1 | TGCGCCAGCAGCTTAATTGGGGCTGACGAGCAGTACTTC | CASSLIGADEQYF
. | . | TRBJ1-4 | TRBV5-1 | TGCGCCAGCAGCCCCGGTAGCGCAACTAATGAAAAACTGTTTTTT | CASSPGSATNEKLFF
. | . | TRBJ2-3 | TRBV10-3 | TGTGCCACCGGACCGGGGGGCAGCGCGGATACGCAGTATTTT | CATGPGGSADTQYF
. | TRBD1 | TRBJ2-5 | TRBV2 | TGTGCCACCAACCGGGACAGCCAAGAGACCCAGTACTTC | CATNRDSQETQYF